This is a list of T cell receptor beta chains from one sample in a study of shared clonotypes between healthy human individuals. Profiling relied on immunoSEQ multiplex PCR, and the TCRdb table lists in-frame clones only, not all of them. The sample has 950,000 to 1,100,000 clones; around 75% are singletons. Sequencing used memory CD4+ T cells sorted from blood. Receptors originate from a man aged 18 to 30 in good health. The CDR3 runs from the conserved cysteine through the conserved F or W. D genes are given only for firm matches. A row's size may be missing; if present it is once, few, many or a size class.

abundance	v_gene	j_gene	len	d_gene	CDR3aa	CDR3nt
NA	TRBV2	TRBJ1-6	12	NA	CASKYGGSPLHF	TGTGCCAGCAAATACGGGGGTTCACCCCTCCACTTT
few	TRBV6-1	TRBJ1-1	18	TRBD1	CASSARREGQGKVTEAFF	TGTGCCAGCAGTGCCCGCCGCGAGGGACAGGGGAAAGTCACTGAAGCTTTCTTT
NA	TRBV28	TRBJ2-1	15	TRBD2	CASSPSGGSYNEQFF	TGTGCCAGCAGTCCTAGCGGGGGCTCCTACAATGAGCAGTTCTTC
NA	TRBV5-1	TRBJ1-1	14	NA	CASTSGRVNTEAFF	TGCGCCAGCACCTCAGGCAGGGTGAACACTGAAGCTTTCTTT
NA	TRBV10-3	TRBJ2-3	15	TRBD2	CAISLAGGPVDTQYF	TGTGCCATCAGTTTAGCGGGAGGGCCGGTAGATACGCAGTATTTT
few	TRBV18	TRBJ2-1	16	TRBD2	CASSPPTGGSGTEQFF	TGTGCCAGCTCACCCCCGACGGGGGGGAGCGGTACAGAGCAGTTCTTC
NA	TRBV6-6	TRBJ2-1	14	TRBD1	CASSPGQGYNEQFF	TGTGCCAGCAGTCCGGGACAGGGTTACAATGAGCAGTTCTTC
NA	TRBV7-2	TRBJ2-7	15	NA	CASSLAMTATYEQYF	TGTGCCAGCAGCTTAGCGATGACAGCTACCTACGAGCAGTACTTC
NA	TRBV9	TRBJ2-1	13	TRBD1	CASSVGQVGEQFF	TGTGCCAGCAGCGTCGGACAGGTGGGTGAGCAGTTCTTC
NA	TRBV5-1	TRBJ1-2	13	NA	CASRPGKDYGYTF	TGCGCCAGCAGGCCGGGCAAGGACTATGGCTACACCTTC
NA	TRBV5-1	TRBJ2-7	14	TRBD1	CASSGGQGAGEQYF	TGCGCCAGCAGCGGAGGACAGGGGGCAGGGGAGCAGTACTTC